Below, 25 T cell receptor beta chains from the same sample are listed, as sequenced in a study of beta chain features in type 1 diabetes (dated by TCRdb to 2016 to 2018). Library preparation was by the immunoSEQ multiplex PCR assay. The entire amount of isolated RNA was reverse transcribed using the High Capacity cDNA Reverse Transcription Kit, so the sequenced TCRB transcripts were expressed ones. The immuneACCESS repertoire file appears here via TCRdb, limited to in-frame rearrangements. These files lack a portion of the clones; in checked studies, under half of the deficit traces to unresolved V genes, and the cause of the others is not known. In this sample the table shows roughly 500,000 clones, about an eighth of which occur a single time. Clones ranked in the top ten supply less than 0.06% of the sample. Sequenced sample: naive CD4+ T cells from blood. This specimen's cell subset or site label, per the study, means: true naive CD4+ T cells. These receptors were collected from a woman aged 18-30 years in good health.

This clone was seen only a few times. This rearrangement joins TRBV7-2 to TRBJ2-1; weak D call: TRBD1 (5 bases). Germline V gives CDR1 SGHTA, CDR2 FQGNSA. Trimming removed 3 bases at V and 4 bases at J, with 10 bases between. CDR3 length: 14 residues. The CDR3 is CASSFADKYNEQFF. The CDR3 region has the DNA TGTGCCAGCAGCTTTGCGGACAAGTACAATGAGCAGTTCTTC.

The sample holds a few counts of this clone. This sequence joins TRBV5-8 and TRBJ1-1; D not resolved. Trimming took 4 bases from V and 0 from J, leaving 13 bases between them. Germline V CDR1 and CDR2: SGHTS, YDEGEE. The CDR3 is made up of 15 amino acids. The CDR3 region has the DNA TGTGCCAGCAGCAGGGCGGGGTCCCTGAACACTGAAGCTTTCTTT. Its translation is CASSRAGSLNTEAFF.

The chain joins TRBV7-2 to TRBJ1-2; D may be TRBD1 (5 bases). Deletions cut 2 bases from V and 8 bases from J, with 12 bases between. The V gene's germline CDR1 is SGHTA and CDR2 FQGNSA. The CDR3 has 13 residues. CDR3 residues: CASSLIQAEGYTF. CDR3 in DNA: TGTGCCAGCAGCTTAATACAGGCAGAGGGCTACACCTTC.

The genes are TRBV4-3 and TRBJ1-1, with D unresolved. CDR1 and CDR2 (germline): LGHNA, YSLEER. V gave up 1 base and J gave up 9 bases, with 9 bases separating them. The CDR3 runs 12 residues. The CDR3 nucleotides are TGCGCCAGCAGCCAAGGTGGTAGCCAAGCTTTCTTT. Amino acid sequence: CASSQGGSQAFF.

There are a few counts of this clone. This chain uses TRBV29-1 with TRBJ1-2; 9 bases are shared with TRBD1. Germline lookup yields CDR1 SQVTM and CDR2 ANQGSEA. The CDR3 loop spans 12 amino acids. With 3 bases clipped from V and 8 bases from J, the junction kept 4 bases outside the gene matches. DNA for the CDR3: TGCAGCGTTGATACAGGGGGCGAAGGCTACACCTTC. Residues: CSVDTGGEGYTF.

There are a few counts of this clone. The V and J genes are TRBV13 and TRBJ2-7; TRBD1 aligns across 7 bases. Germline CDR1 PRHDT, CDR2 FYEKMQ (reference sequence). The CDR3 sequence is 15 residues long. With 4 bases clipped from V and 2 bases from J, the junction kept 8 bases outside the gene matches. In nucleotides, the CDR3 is TGTGCCAGCAGCTCACCCCGGGACAGTCCCTACGAGCAGTACTTC. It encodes CASSSPRDSPYEQYF.

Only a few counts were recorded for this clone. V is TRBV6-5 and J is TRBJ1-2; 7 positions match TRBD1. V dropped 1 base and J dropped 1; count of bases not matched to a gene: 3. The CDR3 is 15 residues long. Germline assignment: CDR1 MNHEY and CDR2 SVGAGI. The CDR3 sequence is CASSYWDSDNYGYTF. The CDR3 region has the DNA TGTGCCAGCAGTTACTGGGACAGCGATAACTATGGCTACACCTTC.

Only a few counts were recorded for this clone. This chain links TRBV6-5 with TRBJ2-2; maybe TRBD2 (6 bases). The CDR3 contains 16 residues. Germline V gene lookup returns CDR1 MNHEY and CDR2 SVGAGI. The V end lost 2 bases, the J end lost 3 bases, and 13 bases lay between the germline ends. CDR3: CASSYRRGWDTGELFF. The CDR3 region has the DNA TGTGCCAGCAGTTACCGTCGGGGGTGGGACACCGGGGAGCTGTTTTTT.

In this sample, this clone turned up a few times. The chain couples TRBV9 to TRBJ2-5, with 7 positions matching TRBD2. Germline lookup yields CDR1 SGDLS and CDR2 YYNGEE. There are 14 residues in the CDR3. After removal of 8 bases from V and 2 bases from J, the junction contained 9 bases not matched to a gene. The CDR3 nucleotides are TGTGCCAGAAGATTTATGGGGGGGCAAGAGACCCAGTACTTC. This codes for CARRFMGGQETQYF.

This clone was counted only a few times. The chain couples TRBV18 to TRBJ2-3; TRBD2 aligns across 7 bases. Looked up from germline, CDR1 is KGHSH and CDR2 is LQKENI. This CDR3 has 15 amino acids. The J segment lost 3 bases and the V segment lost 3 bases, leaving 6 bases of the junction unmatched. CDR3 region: CASSPPTGGTDTQYF. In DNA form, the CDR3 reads TGTGCCAGCTCACCTCCTACCGGGGGGACAGATACGCAGTATTTT.

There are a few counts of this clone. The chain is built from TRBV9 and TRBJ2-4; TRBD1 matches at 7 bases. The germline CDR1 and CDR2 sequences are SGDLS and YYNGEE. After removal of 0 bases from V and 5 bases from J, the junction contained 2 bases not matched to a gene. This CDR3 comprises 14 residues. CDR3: CASSVGQGQNIQYF. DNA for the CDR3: TGTGCCAGCAGCGTAGGACAGGGTCAAAACATTCAGTACTTC.

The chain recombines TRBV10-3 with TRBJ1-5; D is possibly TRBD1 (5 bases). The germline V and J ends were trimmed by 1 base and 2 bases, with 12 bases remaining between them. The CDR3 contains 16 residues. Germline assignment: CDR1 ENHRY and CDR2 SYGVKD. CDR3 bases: TGTGCCATCAGTGAGTATCAAGGGGCGGGCAATCAGCCCCAGCATTTT. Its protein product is CAISEYQGAGNQPQHF.

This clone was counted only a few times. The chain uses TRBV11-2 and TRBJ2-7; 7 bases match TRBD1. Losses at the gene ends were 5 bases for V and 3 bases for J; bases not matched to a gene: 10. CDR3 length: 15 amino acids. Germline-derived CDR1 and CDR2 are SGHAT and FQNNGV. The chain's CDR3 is CASSDTRGPHYEQYV. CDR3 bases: TGTGCCAGCAGCGACACGAGGGGGCCACACTACGAGCAGTACGTC.

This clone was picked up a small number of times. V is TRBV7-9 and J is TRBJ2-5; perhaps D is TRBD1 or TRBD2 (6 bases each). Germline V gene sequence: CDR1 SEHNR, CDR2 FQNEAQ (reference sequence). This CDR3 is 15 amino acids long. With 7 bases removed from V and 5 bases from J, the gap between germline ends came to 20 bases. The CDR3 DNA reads TGTGCCAGCAACCCGAGGGGGGCCGCAGGGGAGACCCAGTACTTC. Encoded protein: CASNPRGAAGETQYF.

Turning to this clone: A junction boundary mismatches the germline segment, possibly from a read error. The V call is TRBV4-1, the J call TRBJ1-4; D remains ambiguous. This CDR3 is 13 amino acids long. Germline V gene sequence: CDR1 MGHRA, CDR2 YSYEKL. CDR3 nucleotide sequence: TGCGCCAGCAGCCAAGCCCCTAACGAAAAACTGTTTTTT. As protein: CASSQAPNEKLFF.

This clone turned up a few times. CDR3: CASSQGSTDTQYF. The CDR3 nucleotides read TGTGCCAGCAGCCAAGGCAGCACAGATACGCAGTATTTT. The V call is TRBV7-2, the J call TRBJ2-3; D remains unclear. Trimming took 5 bases from V and 0 from J, leaving 6 bases between them. Germline assignment: CDR1 SGHTA and CDR2 FQGNSA. The CDR3 covers 13 residues. The full variable domain, rest sourced from reference TRBV7-2 and TRBJ2-3, is GAGVSQSPSNKVTEKGKDVELRCDPISGHTALYWYRQSLGQGLEFLIYFQGNSAPDKSGLPSDRFSAERTGGSVSTLTIQRTQQEDSAVYLCASSQGSTDTQYFGPGTRLTVL.

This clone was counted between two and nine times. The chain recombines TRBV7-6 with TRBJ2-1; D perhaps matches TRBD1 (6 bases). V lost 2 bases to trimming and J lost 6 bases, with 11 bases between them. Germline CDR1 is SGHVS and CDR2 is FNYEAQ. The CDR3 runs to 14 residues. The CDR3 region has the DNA TGTGCCAGCAGCTTACTACTAGGGGGCAATGAGCAGTTCTTC. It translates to CASSLLLGGNEQFF. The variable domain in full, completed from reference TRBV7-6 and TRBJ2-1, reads GAGVSQSPRYKVTKRGQDVALRCDPISGHVSLYWYRQALGQGPEFLTYFNYEAQQDKSGLPNDRFSAERPEGSISTLTIQRTEQRDSAMYRCASSLLLGGNEQFFGPGTRLTVL.

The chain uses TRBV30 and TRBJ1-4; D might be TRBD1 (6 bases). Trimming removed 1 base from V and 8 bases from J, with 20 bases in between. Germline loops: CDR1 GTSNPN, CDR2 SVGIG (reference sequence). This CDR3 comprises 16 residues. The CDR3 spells CAWSGLNRVFVEKLFF. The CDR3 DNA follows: TGTGCCTGGAGTGGACTCAACAGGGTATTCGTGGAAAAACTGTTTTTT.

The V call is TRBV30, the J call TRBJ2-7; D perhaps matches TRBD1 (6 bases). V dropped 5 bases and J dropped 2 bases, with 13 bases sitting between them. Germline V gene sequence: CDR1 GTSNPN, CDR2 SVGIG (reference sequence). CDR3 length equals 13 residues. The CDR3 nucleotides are TGTGCCTGGGCTTACAGGGATACCTACGAGCAGTACTTC. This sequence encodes CAWAYRDTYEQYF.

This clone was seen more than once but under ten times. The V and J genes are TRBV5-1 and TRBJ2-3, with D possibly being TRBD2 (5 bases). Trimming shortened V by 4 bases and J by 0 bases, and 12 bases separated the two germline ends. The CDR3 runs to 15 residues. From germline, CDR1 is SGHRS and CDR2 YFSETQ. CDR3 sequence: CASSRTSASTDTQYF. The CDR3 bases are TGCGCCAGCAGCCGGACTTCTGCTAGCACAGATACGCAGTATTTT. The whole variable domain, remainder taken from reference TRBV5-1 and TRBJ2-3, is KAGVTQTPRYLIKTRGQQVTLSCSPISGHRSVSWYQQTPGQGLQFLFEYFSETQRNKGNFPGRFSGRQFSNSRSEMNVSTLELGDSALYLCASSRTSASTDTQYFGPGTRLTVL.

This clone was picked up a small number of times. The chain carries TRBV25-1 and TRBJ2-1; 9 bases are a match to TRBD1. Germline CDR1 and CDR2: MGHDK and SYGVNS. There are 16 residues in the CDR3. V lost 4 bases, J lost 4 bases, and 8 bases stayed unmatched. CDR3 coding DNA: TGTGCCAGCAGTGGATCGGGACAGGGAAGGTACAATGAGCAGTTCTTC. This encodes CASSGSGQGRYNEQFF. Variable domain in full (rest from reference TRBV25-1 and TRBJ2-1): EADIYQTPRYLVIGTGKKITLECSQTMGHDKMYWYQQDPGMELHLIHYSYGVNSTEKGDLSSESTVSRIRTEHFPLTLESARPSHTSQYLCASSGSGQGRYNEQFFGPGTRLTVL.

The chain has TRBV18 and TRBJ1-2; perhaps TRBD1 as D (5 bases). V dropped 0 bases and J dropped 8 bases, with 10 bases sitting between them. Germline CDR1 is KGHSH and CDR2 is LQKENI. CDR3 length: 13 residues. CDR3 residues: CASSPPAGTGYTF. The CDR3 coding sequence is TGTGCCAGCTCACCACCGGCGGGGACGGGCTACACCTTC.

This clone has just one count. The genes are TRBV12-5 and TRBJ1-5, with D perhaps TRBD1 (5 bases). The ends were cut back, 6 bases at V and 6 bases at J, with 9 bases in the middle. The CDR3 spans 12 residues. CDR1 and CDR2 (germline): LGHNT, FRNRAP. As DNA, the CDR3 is TGTGCTAGTGGGTCAGGGAGTCAGCCCCAGCATTTT. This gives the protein CASGSGSQPQHF. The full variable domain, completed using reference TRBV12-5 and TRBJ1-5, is DARVTQTPRHKVTEMGQEVTMRCQPILGHNTVFWYRQTMMQGLELLAYFRNRAPLDDSGMPKDRFSAEMPDATLATLKIQPSEPRDSAVYFCASGSGSQPQHFGDGTRLSIL.

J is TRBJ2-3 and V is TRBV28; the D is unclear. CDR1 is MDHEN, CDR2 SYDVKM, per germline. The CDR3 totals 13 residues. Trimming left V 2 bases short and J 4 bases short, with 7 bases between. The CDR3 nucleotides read TGTGCCAGCAGTTTAGTAGGACCAGATACGCAGTATTTT. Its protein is CASSLVGPDTQYF.

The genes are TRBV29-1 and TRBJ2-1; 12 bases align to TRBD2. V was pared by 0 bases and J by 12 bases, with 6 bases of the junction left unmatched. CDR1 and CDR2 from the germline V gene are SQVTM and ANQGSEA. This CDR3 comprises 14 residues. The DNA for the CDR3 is TGCAGCGTTGAAGACCCTAGCGGGAGGGCCCGGCAGTTCTTC. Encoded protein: CSVEDPSGRARQFF.